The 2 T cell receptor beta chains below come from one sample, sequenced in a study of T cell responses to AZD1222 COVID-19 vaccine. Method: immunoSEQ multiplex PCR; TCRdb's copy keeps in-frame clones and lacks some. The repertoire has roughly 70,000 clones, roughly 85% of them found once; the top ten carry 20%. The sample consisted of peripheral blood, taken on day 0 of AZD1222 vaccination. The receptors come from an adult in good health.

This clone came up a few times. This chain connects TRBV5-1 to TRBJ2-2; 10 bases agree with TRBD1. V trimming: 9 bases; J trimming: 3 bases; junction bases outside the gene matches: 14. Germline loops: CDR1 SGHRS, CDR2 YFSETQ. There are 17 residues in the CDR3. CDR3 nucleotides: TGCGCCACTCCCGCTGCCGAGGGACAGGGGTACACCGGGGAGCTGTTTTTT. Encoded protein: CATPAAEGQGYTGELFF.

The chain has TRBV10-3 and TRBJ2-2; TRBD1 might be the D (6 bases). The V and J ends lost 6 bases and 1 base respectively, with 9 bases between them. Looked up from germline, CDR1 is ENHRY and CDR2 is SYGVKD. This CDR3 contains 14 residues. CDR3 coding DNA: TGTGCCATCAGCGGGACACTGAACACCGGGGAGCTGTTTTTT. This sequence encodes CAISGTLNTGELFF.